This is a list of T cell receptor beta chains from one sample in a study of cytomegalovirus exposure and HLA in healthy donors. This table comes from immunoSEQ multiplex PCR, and its TCRdb copy is limited to in-frame clones, with some not included. The sample has more than 150,000 clones; 81% are singletons. Sequences were obtained from PBMCs. Source of these receptors: a man aged 50-60 years in good health and CMV-seronegative. CDR3s include the opening cysteine and the closing phenylalanine or tryptophan. D genes are given only for firm matches. Where a row states a size, it is once, few, many or the class of an expanded clone; other rows omit it.

d_call,v_call,j_call,clone_size,cdr3_nt,cdr3_aa
TRBD2,TRBV4-1,TRBJ2-5,-,TGCGCCAGCAGCCCCCTGGGGGGGGGTGAACAAGAGACCCAGTACTTC,CASSPLGGGEQETQYF
-,TRBV6-1,TRBJ2-1,-,TGTGCCAGCAGTGGCTCTGGGGGGGCGGAGCAGTTCTTC,CASSGSGGAEQFF
TRBD1,TRBV11-2,TRBJ1-3,-,TGTGCCAGCAGCCCCATAACAGGGGGCAGTGGAAACACCATATATTTT,CASSPITGGSGNTIYF
TRBD1,TRBV18,TRBJ1-5,-,TGTGCCAGCTCACCAAAGGACAGGGAGTTCCTTTGGGGTCAGCCCCAGCATTTT,CASSPKDREFLWGQPQHF
-,TRBV11-2,TRBJ1-5,-,TGTGCCAGCAGCCCTCACTCCCGAGGGCAATCGAATAGCAATCAGCCCCAGCATTTT,CASSPHSRGQSNSNQPQHF
-,TRBV23-1,TRBJ1-1,-,TGCGCCAGCAGTCTATACATGGCCGCCATGAACACTGAAGCTTTCTTT,CASSLYMAAMNTEAFF
-,TRBV7-8,TRBJ1-5,-,TGTGCCAGCAGCTTAGTCACGGAGAATCAGCCCCAGCATTTT,CASSLVTENQPQHF
TRBD1,TRBV7-7,TRBJ2-7,-,TGTGCCGGATCGACAGGGTCTCGCCACGAGCAGTACTTC,CAGSTGSRHEQYF
-,TRBV6-5,TRBJ1-5,-,TGTGCCAGCAGTTTACACAGGTATAGCAATCAGCCCCAGCATTTT,CASSLHRYSNQPQHF
TRBD1,TRBV19,TRBJ2-5,few,TGTGCCAGTAACCCGGGGACAGGTGGGGAGACCCAGTACTTC,CASNPGTGGETQYF
TRBD1,TRBV5-1,TRBJ2-1,-,TGCGCCAGCAGCCCGGGACAGGACAGAAGCAATGAGCAGTTCTTC,CASSPGQDRSNEQFF